This TCR beta chain was recorded in a study of somatic mutations in cytotoxic T cells in rheumatoid arthritis. Healthy control status was assigned to blood donors, whose median age was approximately 56 years (range about 21-70) and of whom 55% were female. Measured with immunoSEQ multiplex PCR; TCRdb has only the in-frame clones, and not every one. This sample carries over 10,000 clones, 74% of them seen once, and the ten largest clones take about 9.8%. General study results and limits: For about an eighth of the roughly 60 patients, a single CD8+ clone accounted for more than 20% of CD8+ cells.

Concerning this clone itself: Antigen unknown.

The specimen sequenced was CD8+ T cells sorted from blood. The sequence derives from a man between 65 and 79 years old in good health.

This chain's CDR3 is CASSYRMREGFNEQFF. The CDR3 DNA reads as TGTGCCAGCAGTTACCGAATGCGGGAGGGCTTCAATGAGCAGTTCTTC. The chain has TRBV6-5 and TRBJ2-1, with 9 bases fitting TRBD2. V lost 2 bases to trimming and J lost 6 bases; unmatched junction nucleotides: 8. CDR3 size: 16 residues. The germline V gene encodes CDR1 MNHEY and CDR2 SVGAGI.